These 10 T cell receptor beta chains originate from one sample sequenced in a study of blood T cell repertoires in COVID-19 (TCRdb year 2020). The library was obtained by the immunoSEQ multiplex PCR assay. TCRdb carries this immuneACCESS record with in-frame sequences only. Its versions omit some clonotypes, under half of them owing to an unresolved V gene in the studies checked, with the rest unexplained. This sample has under 200,000 clones in its table, and around nine tenths of those were observed once. The ten biggest clones cover 3% to 4% of the sample. What was sequenced was peripheral blood. Source of these receptors: a man between 18 and 29 years old with active or convalescent COVID-19.

This rearrangement joins TRBV28 to TRBJ2-7, with TRBD1 matching over 9 bases. Trimming removed 5 bases from V and 4 bases from J; junction bases left unmatched: 6. Per germline, CDR1 MDHEN and CDR2 SYDVKM. The CDR3 covers 14 residues. This CDR3 is CASSGTGTRYEQYF. The CDR3 region has the DNA TGTGCCAGCAGTGGGACAGGGACACGATACGAGCAGTACTTC. Based on the CDR3 plus reference TRBV28 and TRBJ2-7, the full variable domain is DVKVTQSSRYLVKRTGEKVFLECVQDMDHENMFWYRQDPGLGLRLIYFSYDVKMKEKGDIPEGYSVSREKKERFSLILESASTNQTSMYLCASSGTGTRYEQYFGPGTRLTVT.

V gene TRBV27 combines with J gene TRBJ1-6; maybe TRBD1 (5 bases). This CDR3 comprises 14 residues. Germline V gene sequence: CDR1 MNHEY, CDR2 SMNVEV (reference sequence). The ends were cut back, 3 bases at V and 10 bases at J, with 13 bases in the middle. The CDR3 bases are TGTGCCAGCAGTTTTCAGGGCGTGGGATCACCCCTCCACTTT. Its protein is CASSFQGVGSPLHF.

This sequence joins TRBV19 and TRBJ2-7; TRBD1 agrees at 7 bases. This CDR3 has 12 amino acids. The germline gives CDR1 LNHDA, CDR2 SQIVND (reference sequence). V gave up 10 bases and J gave up 5 bases; unmatched junction bases: 8. CDR3 sequence reads: CATRQGNHEQYF. CDR3 DNA sequence: TGTGCCACAAGACAGGGAAACCACGAGCAGTACTTC.

The chain carries TRBV5-6 and TRBJ2-7; TRBD2 agrees at 7 bases. Germline V gene sequence: CDR1 SGHDT, CDR2 YYEEEE. Trimming took 0 bases from V and 3 from J; bases not matched to a gene: 6. This CDR3 has 15 residues. Here the CDR3 reads CASSLVGLADYEQYF. CDR3 coding DNA: TGTGCCAGCAGCTTGGTCGGGCTAGCGGACTACGAGCAGTACTTC.

The chain's CDR3 is CASSGQLQETQYF. CDR3 sequence (DNA): TGTGCCAGCAGCGGACAGTTACAAGAGACCCAGTACTTC. The chain uses TRBV12-3 or TRBV12-4 and TRBJ2-5; TRBD1 is a possible D gene (6 bases). V was clipped by 6 bases and J by 2 bases, with 10 bases between them. The CDR3 sequence is 13 residues long.

The J gene is TRBJ2-7, the V gene TRBV9; 7 nucleotides line up with TRBD2. Trimming took 0 bases from V and 7 from J; bases not matched to a gene: 10. The CDR3 loop spans 15 amino acids. CDR1 SGDLS and CDR2 YYNGEE come from the germline V gene. The CDR3 sequence is CASSVEVAGPAEQYF. CDR3 in DNA: TGTGCCAGCAGCGTAGAGGTAGCGGGCCCGGCTGAGCAGTACTTC.

The chain uses TRBV2 and TRBJ2-2; D is undetermined. Trimming shortened V by 2 bases and J by 6 bases, and 7 bases separated the two germline ends. CDR3 size: 13 residues. The germline gives CDR1 SNHLY, CDR2 FYNNEI. CDR3 region: CASSEPWPGELFF. DNA of the CDR3: TGTGCCAGCAGTGAACCCTGGCCCGGGGAGCTGTTTTTT. Looking up the rest from reference TRBV2 and TRBJ2-2 gives the full variable domain: EPEVTQTPSHQVTQMGQEVILRCVPISNHLYFYWYRQILGQKVEFLVSFYNNEISEKSEIFDDQFSVERPDGSNFTLKIRSTKLEDSAMYFCASSEPWPGELFFGEGSRLTVL.

About this clone: Other DNA sequences from this sample encode an identical CDR3 as well. The V gene is TRBV7-9, the J gene TRBJ1-5; possibly TRBD1 for D (5 bases). From germline, CDR1 is SEHNR and CDR2 FQNEAQ (reference sequence). V shed 1 base and J shed 4 bases, with 8 bases lying between them. The CDR3 totals 14 residues. The CDR3 reads CASSLGGGNQPQHF. The CDR3 DNA reads TGTGCCAGCAGCTTAGGGGGGGGGAATCAGCCCCAGCATTTT.

The J gene is TRBJ1-1, the V gene TRBV28, with 8 bases fitting TRBD1. Germline lookup yields CDR1 MDHEN and CDR2 SYDVKM. Losses at the gene ends were 5 bases for V and 2 bases for J; bases not matched to a gene: 7. The CDR3 totals 15 residues. The CDR3 loop reads CASSPQDRDNTEAFF. The CDR3 region has the DNA TGTGCCAGCAGTCCCCAGGACAGGGACAACACTGAAGCTTTCTTT.

The CDR3 DNA follows: TGTGCCAGCAGTTACTCGGGGCCTAACTATGGCTACACCTTC. It yields the protein CASSYSGPNYGYTF. The chain is built from TRBV6-5 and TRBJ1-2; D is possibly TRBD1 (5 bases). The ends were cut back, 0 bases at V and 0 bases at J, with 5 bases in the middle. Germline V gene data show CDR1 as MNHEY and CDR2 as SVGAGI. The CDR3 spans 14 residues.